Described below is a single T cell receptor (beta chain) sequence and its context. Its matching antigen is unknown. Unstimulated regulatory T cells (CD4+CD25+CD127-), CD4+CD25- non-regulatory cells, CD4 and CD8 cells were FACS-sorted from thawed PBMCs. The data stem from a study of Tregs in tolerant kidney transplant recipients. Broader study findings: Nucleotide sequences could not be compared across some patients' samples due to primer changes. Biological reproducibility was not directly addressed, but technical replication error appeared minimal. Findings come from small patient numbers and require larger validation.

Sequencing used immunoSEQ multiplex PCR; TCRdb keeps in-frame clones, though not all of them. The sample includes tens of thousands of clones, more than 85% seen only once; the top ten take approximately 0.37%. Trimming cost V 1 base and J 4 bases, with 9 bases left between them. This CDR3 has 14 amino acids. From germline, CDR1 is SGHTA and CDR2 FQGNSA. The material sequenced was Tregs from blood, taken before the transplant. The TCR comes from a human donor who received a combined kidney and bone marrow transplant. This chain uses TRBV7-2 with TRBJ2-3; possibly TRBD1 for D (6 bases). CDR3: CASSLVRGSDTQYF. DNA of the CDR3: TGTGCCAGCAGCTTAGTCAGGGGATCAGATACGCAGTATTTT.